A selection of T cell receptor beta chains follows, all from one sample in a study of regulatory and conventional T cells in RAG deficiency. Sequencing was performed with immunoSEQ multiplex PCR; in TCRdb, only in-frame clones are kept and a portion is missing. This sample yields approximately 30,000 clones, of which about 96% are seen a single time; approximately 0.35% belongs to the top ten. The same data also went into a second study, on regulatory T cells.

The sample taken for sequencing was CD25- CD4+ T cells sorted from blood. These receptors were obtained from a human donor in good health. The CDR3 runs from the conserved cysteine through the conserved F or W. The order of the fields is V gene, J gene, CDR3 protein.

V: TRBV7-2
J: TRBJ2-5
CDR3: CASSLGLPSGSGETQYF

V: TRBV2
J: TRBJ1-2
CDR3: CASSPDNNYGYTF

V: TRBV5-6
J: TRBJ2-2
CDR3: CASSLAGATGGTGELFF

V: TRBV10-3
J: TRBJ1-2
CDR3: CAISESVLLNPGGYTF

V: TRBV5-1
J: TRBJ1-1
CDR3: CASSRTGGRTEAFF

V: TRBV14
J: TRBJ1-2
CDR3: CASSQGVYGYTF

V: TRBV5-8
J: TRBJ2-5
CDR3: CASSPGQVQETQYF

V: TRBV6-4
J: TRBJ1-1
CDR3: CASSAEAGGGTEAFF

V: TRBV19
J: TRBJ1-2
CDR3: CASSIGGAGKYGYTF

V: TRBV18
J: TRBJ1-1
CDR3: CASSPRDRGPPNTEAFF

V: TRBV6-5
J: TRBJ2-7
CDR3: CASRLQIHNYEQYF

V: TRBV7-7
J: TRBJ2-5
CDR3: CASSHPGLQETQYF